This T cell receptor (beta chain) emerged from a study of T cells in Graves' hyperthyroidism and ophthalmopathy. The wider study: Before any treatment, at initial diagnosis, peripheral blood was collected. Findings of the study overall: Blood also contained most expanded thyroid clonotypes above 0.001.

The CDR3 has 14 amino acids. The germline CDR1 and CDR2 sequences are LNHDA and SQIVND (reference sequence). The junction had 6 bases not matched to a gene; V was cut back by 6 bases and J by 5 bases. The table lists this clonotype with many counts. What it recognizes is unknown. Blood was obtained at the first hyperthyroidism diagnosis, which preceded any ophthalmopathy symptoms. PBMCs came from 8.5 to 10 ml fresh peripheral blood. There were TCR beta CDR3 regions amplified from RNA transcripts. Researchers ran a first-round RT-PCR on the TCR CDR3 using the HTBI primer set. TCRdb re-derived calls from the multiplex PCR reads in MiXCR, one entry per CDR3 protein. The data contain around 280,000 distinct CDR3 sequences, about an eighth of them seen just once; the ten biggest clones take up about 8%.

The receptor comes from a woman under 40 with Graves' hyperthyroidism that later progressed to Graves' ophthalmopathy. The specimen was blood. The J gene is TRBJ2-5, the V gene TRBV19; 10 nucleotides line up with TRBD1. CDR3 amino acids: CASRSTGGTETQYF. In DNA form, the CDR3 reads TGTGCCAGTAGGTCGACAGGGGGCACGGAGACCCAGTACTTC.